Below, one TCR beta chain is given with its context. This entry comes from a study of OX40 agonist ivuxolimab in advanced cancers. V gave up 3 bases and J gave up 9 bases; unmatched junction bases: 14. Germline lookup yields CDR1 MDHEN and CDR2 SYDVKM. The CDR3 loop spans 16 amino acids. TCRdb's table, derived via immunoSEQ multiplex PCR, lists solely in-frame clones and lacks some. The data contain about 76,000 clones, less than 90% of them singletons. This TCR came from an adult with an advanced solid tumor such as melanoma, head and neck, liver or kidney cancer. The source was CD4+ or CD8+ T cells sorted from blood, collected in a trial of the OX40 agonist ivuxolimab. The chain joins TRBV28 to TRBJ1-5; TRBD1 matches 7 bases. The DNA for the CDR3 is TGTGCCAGCAGTTTGAGGACAGGCTTATCGGGGTGGCCCCAGCATTTT. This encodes CASSLRTGLSGWPQHF.